This passage covers 15 T cell receptor beta chains from one sample sequenced in a study of blood T cell repertoires in COVID-19. Data came from immunoSEQ multiplex PCR; TCRdb stores just in-frame clones and leaves some out. The data contain approximately 200,000 clones, 80% to 90% of them seen just once; the ten biggest clones take up roughly 3.7%. The sequenced sample consisted of PBMCs or T cells enriched from blood (not recorded which). These TCRs come from a young woman in a cohort exposed to, infected with or recovered from COVID-19 (not recorded which).

This clone was counted a single time. This rearrangement joins TRBV28 to TRBJ2-1, with 8 positions matching TRBD2. The CDR3 is made up of 12 amino acids. V lost 10 bases and J lost 6; bases outside the gene matches: 5. Per germline, CDR1 MDHEN and CDR2 SYDVKM. Here the CDR3 DNA reads TGTGCCACCGGGAGGGGGGGCAATGAGCAGTTCTTC. This encodes CATGRGGNEQFF.

This sequence joins TRBV4-1 and TRBJ1-4, with TRBD1 identical over 8 bases. There are 15 residues in the CDR3. Germline V gene lookup returns CDR1 MGHRA and CDR2 YSYEKL. V was clipped by 1 base and J by 4 bases; unmatched bases: 2. The CDR3 bases are TGCGCCAGCAGCCAAGGGACAGGGATTAATGAAAAACTGTTTTTT. Translation: CASSQGTGINEKLFF.

This rearrangement joins TRBV5-1 to TRBJ1-1; 8 bases are shared with TRBD1. Germline V gives CDR1 SGHRS, CDR2 YFSETQ. The CDR3 length is 14 residues. Germline trimming cut 6 bases from V and 3 bases from J; bases unmatched to any gene: 7. The CDR3 bases are TGCGCCAGCAAGGACAGGGTAACGGACACTGAAGCTTTCTTT. Protein: CASKDRVTDTEAFF.

Here the CDR3 reads CASSDRGMNTEAFF. The CDR3 DNA follows: TGTGCCAGCAGTGACAGGGGGATGAACACTGAAGCTTTCTTT. The rearrangement uses TRBV2 and TRBJ1-1; 7 bases are a match to TRBD1. This CDR3 has 14 amino acids. CDR1 is SNHLY and CDR2 is FYNNEI in the germline V gene. The ends lost 3 bases at V and 0 bases at J; junction bases unmatched: 1.

V usage is TRBV2 and J usage is TRBJ2-1; D perhaps matches TRBD2 (6 bases). V gave up 6 bases and J gave up 1 base, with 10 bases separating them. Per germline, CDR1 SNHLY and CDR2 FYNNEI. This CDR3 is 14 amino acids long. CDR3 in DNA: TGTGCCAGCAGCCGACTAGATTCCTACAATGAGCAGTTCTTC. It yields the protein CASSRLDSYNEQFF.

The chain recombines TRBV27 with TRBJ2-7, with 8 bases aligning to TRBD1. Trimming took 6 bases from V and 5 from J; bases not matched to a gene: 6. The CDR3 is made up of 13 amino acids. The germline V gene has CDR1 MNHEY and CDR2 SMNVEV (reference sequence). The CDR3 DNA reads TGTGCCAGCAGCGACAGGGGTTACGACGAGCAGTACTTC. Amino acids: CASSDRGYDEQYF.

V is TRBV10-3 and J is TRBJ1-1; D not certain. Germline V gene data show CDR1 as ENHRY and CDR2 as SYGVKD. V lost 0 bases and J lost 2, with 7 bases in between. CDR3 length: 14 residues. In DNA, the CDR3 is TGTGCCATCAGTGAGTCCCCGGGTAACACTGAAGCTTTCTTT. This sequence encodes CAISESPGNTEAFF.

This chain connects TRBV10-3 to TRBJ1-6; D perhaps matches TRBD1 (6 bases). Trimming pared 9 bases from V and 6 bases from J, leaving 12 bases between. Germline V gene lookup returns CDR1 ENHRY and CDR2 SYGVKD. The CDR3 has 13 amino acids. The CDR3 bases are TGTGCCATAAGGGACAATCCTAATTCACCCCTCCACTTT. Amino acid sequence: CAIRDNPNSPLHF.

The chain combines TRBV5-8 with TRBJ2-2; tentatively, D is TRBD1 (5 bases). Between the trimmed V and J ends, which lost 0 bases and 3 bases, there was a span of 9 bases. This CDR3 has 15 amino acids. Per germline, CDR1 SGHTS and CDR2 YDEGEE. CDR3 nucleotides: TGTGCCAGCAGCTTGGTAGGGGCGTACACCGGGGAGCTGTTTTTT. Translated, it gives CASSLVGAYTGELFF.

The J gene is TRBJ1-2, the V gene TRBV5-6; 9 bases are a match to TRBD1. CDR3 length: 14 amino acids. V dropped 3 bases and J dropped 2; count of bases not matched to a gene: 2. CDR1 and CDR2 (germline): SGHDT, YYEEEE. The CDR3 here is CASSWDRANYGYTF. In DNA, the CDR3 is TGTGCCAGCAGCTGGGACAGGGCGAACTATGGCTACACCTTC.

V usage is TRBV27 and J usage is TRBJ2-7, with 10 bases lining up with TRBD1. CDR1 MNHEY and CDR2 SMNVEV come from the germline V gene (reference sequence). This CDR3 spans 15 amino acids. After removal of 3 bases from V and 0 bases from J, the junction contained 2 bases not matched to a gene. This chain's CDR3 is CASSFGTGASYEQYF. In nucleotides, the CDR3 is TGTGCCAGCAGTTTTGGGACAGGGGCCTCCTACGAGCAGTACTTC.

V is TRBV5-1 and J is TRBJ2-5; possibly TRBD2 for D (5 bases). This CDR3 spans 14 amino acids. Trimming cost V 1 base and J 2 bases, with 9 bases left between them. Germline V gene lookup returns CDR1 SGHRS and CDR2 YFSETQ. The CDR3 here is CASSLRTGQETQYF. The CDR3 coding sequence is TGCGCCAGCAGCTTGAGGACTGGGCAAGAGACCCAGTACTTC. The full variable domain, completed using reference TRBV5-1 and TRBJ2-5, is KAGVTQTPRYLIKTRGQQVTLSCSPISGHRSVSWYQQTPGQGLQFLFEYFSETQRNKGNFPGRFSGRQFSNSRSEMNVSTLELGDSALYLCASSLRTGQETQYFGPGTRLLVL.

V gene TRBV5-8 combines with J gene TRBJ1-2; perhaps TRBD1 as D (6 bases). Per germline, CDR1 SGHTS and CDR2 YDEGEE. The V gene lost 5 bases and the J gene lost 3 bases, with 14 bases spanning the gap. The CDR3 runs 14 residues. CDR3 DNA sequence: TGTGCCAGCAGTCCCGACAGGACTTACTATGGCTACACCTTC. It yields the protein CASSPDRTYYGYTF.

V is TRBV2 and J is TRBJ1-1; D gene ambiguous. CDR1 is SNHLY and CDR2 is FYNNEI in the germline V gene. The CDR3 extends over 12 amino acids. V lost 7 bases, J lost 6 bases, and 12 bases lay in between. The CDR3 DNA is TGTGCCAGCAAAGGCCAGGTTCCTGAAGCTTTCTTT. Translated, it gives CASKGQVPEAFF.

This chain links TRBV7-9 with TRBJ1-2, with D unclear. The CDR3 sequence is 14 residues long. From germline, CDR1 is SEHNR and CDR2 FQNEAQ (reference sequence). With 5 bases removed from V and 5 bases from J, the gap between germline ends came to 15 bases. DNA for the CDR3: TGTGCCAGCAGCCCCGGGAACCCGGGTTATGGCTACACCTTC. It yields the protein CASSPGNPGYGYTF.